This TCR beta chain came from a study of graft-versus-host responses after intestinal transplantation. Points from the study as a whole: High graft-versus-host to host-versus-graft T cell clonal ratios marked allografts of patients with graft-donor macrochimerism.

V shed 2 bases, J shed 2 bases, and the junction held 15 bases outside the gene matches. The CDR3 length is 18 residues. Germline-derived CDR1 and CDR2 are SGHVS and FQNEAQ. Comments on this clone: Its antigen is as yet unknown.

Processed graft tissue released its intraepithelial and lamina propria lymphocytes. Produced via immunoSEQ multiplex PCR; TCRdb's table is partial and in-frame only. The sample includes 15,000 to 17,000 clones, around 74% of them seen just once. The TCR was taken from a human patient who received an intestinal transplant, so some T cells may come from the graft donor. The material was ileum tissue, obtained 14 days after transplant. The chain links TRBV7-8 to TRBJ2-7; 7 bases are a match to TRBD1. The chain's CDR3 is CASSLYFGGTGVPYEQYF. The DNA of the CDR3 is TGTGCCAGCAGCTTATATTTCGGAGGCACAGGGGTTCCCTACGAGCAGTACTTC.